This T cell receptor beta chain stems from a study of cytomegalovirus exposure and HLA in healthy donors. PCR primers comprised 60 Vbeta and 13 Jbeta primers. The repertoire was sequenced with immunoSEQ multiplex PCR; TCRdb's copy has only in-frame clones and lacks some. The data show 100,000 to 140,000 clones, roughly 80% seen once. The CDR3 runs to 13 residues. Germline assignment: CDR1 MNHNS and CDR2 SASEGT. Unmatched junction bases numbered 4, after V lost 1 base and J lost 10 bases. Input material: PBMCs. The sequence was collected from a man in his thirties or forties in good health and CMV-seronegative. This chain joins TRBV6-1 and TRBJ1-5; 7 nucleotides align to TRBD1. The CDR3 nucleotides are TGTGCCAGCAGTGAAGGAAGACAGGGTCCCCAGCATTTT. Translating gives CASSEGRQGPQHF.